This T cell receptor beta chain is from a study of T-cell memory formation after mild COVID-19. TCRdb reprocessed the 5' RACE reads via MiXCR and lists one record per CDR3 protein. The sample has around 250,000 distinct CDR3 sequences, roughly a tenth seen once. In germline, CDR1 is MDHEN, CDR2 SYDVKM. This CDR3 has 12 amino acids. V lost 6 bases and J lost 5, with 11 bases in between. The sequenced sample consisted of PBMCs or a T cell subset sorted from them (not recorded which). This clonotype was sampled from a young man who had mild COVID-19 (a few samples of this study predate the infection). Cell type and time point are not known. The V and J genes are TRBV28 and TRBJ2-7; D possibly matches TRBD1 or TRBD2 (5 bases each). Written as DNA, the CDR3 is TGTGCCAGCAGCGAGGGGATCAACGAGCAGTACTTC. Residues: CASSEGINEQYF. Using reference TRBV28 and TRBJ2-7 for the parts outside the CDR3, the full variable domain is DVKVTQSSRYLVKRTGEKVFLECVQDMDHENMFWYRQDPGLGLRLIYFSYDVKMKEKGDIPEGYSVSREKKERFSLILESASTNQTSMYLCASSEGINEQYFGPGTRLTVT.